The following is a T cell receptor (beta chain) sequence with its context. The V gene's germline CDR1 is DFQATT and CDR2 SNEGSKA (reference sequence). This CDR3 has 15 residues. V was clipped by 0 bases and J by 5 bases; unmatched bases: 10. MiXCR was run by TCRdb on the 5' RACE reads, yielding one entry per CDR3 protein. The table includes more than 400,000 distinct CDR3 sequences, 13% to 15% detected once. The data belong to a study of identical twins. The data were also submitted as part of a second study, on yellow fever vaccine responses in identical twins. Per that study: As reported, the vaccine T cell response of twins seemed partly convergent and partly personalized.

This receptor was taken from a woman aged 18-35 years in good health. V usage is TRBV20-1 and J usage is TRBJ2-7, with 7 bases aligning to TRBD1. The material sequenced was CD4+ T cells sorted from blood. For the CDR3, the DNA is TGCAGTGCTAGAGATCTTAGCAGGGGGTTGAACGAGCAGTACTTC. It yields the protein CSARDLSRGLNEQYF.